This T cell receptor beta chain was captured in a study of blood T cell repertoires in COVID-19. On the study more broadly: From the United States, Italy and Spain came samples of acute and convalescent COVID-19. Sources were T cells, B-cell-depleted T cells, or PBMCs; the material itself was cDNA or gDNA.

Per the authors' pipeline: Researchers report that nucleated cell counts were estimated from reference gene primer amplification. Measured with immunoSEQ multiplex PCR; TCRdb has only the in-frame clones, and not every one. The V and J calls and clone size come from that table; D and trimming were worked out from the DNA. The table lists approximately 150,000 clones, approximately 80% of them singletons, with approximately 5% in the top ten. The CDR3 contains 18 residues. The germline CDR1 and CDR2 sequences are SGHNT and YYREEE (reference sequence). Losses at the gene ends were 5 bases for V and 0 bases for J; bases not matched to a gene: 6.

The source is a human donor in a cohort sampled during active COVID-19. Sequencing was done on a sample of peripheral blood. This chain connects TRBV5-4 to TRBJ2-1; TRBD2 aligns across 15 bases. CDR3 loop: CASRKGLAGGGSYNEQFF. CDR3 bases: TGTGCCAGCAGAAAGGGACTAGCGGGAGGTGGCTCCTACAATGAGCAGTTCTTC.